The entry below describes one TCR beta chain. This entry belongs to a study of CD8 T cells in Susac syndrome. The germline V gene encodes CDR1 DFQATT and CDR2 SNEGSKA (reference sequence). V was clipped by 6 bases and J by 7 bases; unmatched bases: 13. The CDR3 is 15 amino acids. Random hexamers were used to reverse transcribe an amount of roughly 0.45 to 1 ug RNA. Each CDR3 protein is one row after TCRdb ran MiXCR on the immunoSEQ multiplex PCR reads. The sample gives 120,000 or so distinct CDR3 sequences, approximately 94% of which show up once; 0.095% to 0.15% is in the top ten. Those who served as multiple sclerosis controls were treatment-naive patients with stable or active relapsing-remitting disease.

Sample: CD4+ T cells from PBMCs. The J gene is TRBJ2-7, the V gene TRBV20-1; 12 nucleotides align to TRBD2. The TCR sequence derives from a human donor with multiple sclerosis. CDR3 coding DNA: TGCAGTGCCCCTCCGACTAGCGGGAGTGTTACAGAGCAGTACTTC. Amino acids: CSAPPTSGSVTEQYF.